The present T cell receptor beta chain was sequenced within a study of blood T cells in healthy people across ages. Then a second PCR, running about 6 to 12 cycles, was carried out with a sample-barcoded 5' primer and a J-beta primer mix. Each CDR3 protein is one row after TCRdb ran MiXCR on the 5' RACE reads. This sample has around 1.5 million distinct CDR3 sequences, with about 35% found just once. The CDR3 is 18 amino acids. J was trimmed by 0 bases and V by 4 bases; bases with no gene match: 14. Germline V gene data show CDR1 as SGHRS and CDR2 as YFSETQ. This receptor was taken from a woman in her 30s in good health. Sample: blood. The V call is TRBV5-1, the J call TRBJ2-3; 7 bases fit TRBD2. The CDR3 DNA is TGCGCCAGCAGCCTGGAAGGGAGGGGACCTTCTAGCACAGATACGCAGTATTTT. It codes for CASSLEGRGPSSTDTQYF.